Shown below are 10 T cell receptor beta chains from a single sample sequenced in a study of Tregs in tolerant kidney transplant recipients. The method was immunoSEQ multiplex PCR; TCRdb's version includes in-frame clones alone and lacks a portion of them. This sample has about 94,000 clones, with roughly 93% found just once. The specimen was CD4+ T cells from blood, collected before the transplant. These receptors originate from a human donor who received a combined kidney and bone marrow transplant.

In DNA, the CDR3 is TGTGCCAGCAGAGATTACGGGGAGACCCAGTACTTC. This sequence encodes CASRDYGETQYF. The rearrangement joins TRBV28 to TRBJ2-5; D unresolved. Deletions cut 6 bases from V and 5 bases from J, with 10 bases between. The CDR3 is 12 amino acids. CDR1 and CDR2 (germline): MDHEN, SYDVKM.

The chain is built from TRBV19 and TRBJ1-2; D is possibly TRBD1 (5 bases). With 1 base removed from V and 4 bases from J, the gap between germline ends came to 10 bases. The CDR3 totals 14 residues. The germline gives CDR1 LNHDA, CDR2 SQIVND (reference sequence). The CDR3 sequence: CASSIARGAYGYTF. The DNA for the CDR3 is TGTGCCAGTAGTATAGCTAGGGGCGCCTATGGCTACACCTTC.

This chain uses TRBV4-2 with TRBJ2-7, with 9 bases matching TRBD2. The germline CDR1 and CDR2 sequences are LGHNA and YNFKEQ. The CDR3 has 17 amino acids. The trim removed 1 base at V and 4 bases at J, leaving 11 bases unmatched. The CDR3 loop is CASSQGSGLADLYEQYF. CDR3 coding DNA: TGTGCCAGCAGCCAAGGGTCGGGACTAGCAGACCTGTACGAGCAGTACTTC.

On this clone itself: An end of the junction does not agree with germline; a read error may underlie this. The identical CDR3 is also encoded by other nucleotide sequences in the sample. The V gene is TRBV19, the J gene TRBJ1-6; D call uncertain. Germline values: CDR1 LNHDA, CDR2 SQIVND (reference sequence). This CDR3 region has 15 residues. CDR3: CASSISTGSNSPLHF. CDR3 DNA sequence: TGTGCCAGTAGTATCTCGACGGGATCTAATTCCCCCCTCCACTTT.

The chain couples TRBV28 to TRBJ2-5, with 7 bases matching TRBD1. V lost 4 bases to trimming and J lost 0 bases; unmatched junction nucleotides: 5. CDR1 is MDHEN and CDR2 is SYDVKM in the germline V gene. The CDR3 consists of 15 residues. The CDR3 region is CASSYRGIYQETQYF. In DNA form, the CDR3 reads TGTGCCAGCAGTTACAGGGGAATTTACCAAGAGACCCAGTACTTC.

The rearrangement joins TRBV5-4 to TRBJ2-1; 11 nucleotides match TRBD2. Germline V gives CDR1 SGHNT, CDR2 YYREEE (reference sequence). This CDR3 contains 17 residues. V trimming: 4 bases; J trimming: 2 bases; junction bases outside the gene matches: 8. CDR3 sequence reads: CASSVEPTSGTYNEQFF. CDR3 bases: TGTGCCAGCAGCGTTGAACCGACTAGCGGGACCTACAATGAGCAGTTCTTC. Full variable domain (rest looked up from reference TRBV5-4 and TRBJ2-1): ETGVTQSPTHLIKTRGQQVTLRCSSQSGHNTVSWYQQALGQGPQFIFQYYREEENGRGNFPPRFSGLQFPNYSSELNVNALELDDSALYLCASSVEPTSGTYNEQFFGPGTRLTVL.

The chain carries TRBV7-9 and TRBJ2-7, with D perhaps matching TRBD2 (5 bases). V was clipped by 1 base and J by 4 bases, with 11 bases between them. The CDR3 has 14 residues. Germline V gene lookup returns CDR1 SEHNR and CDR2 FQNEAQ (reference sequence). The CDR3 region has the DNA TGTGCCAGCAGCTTAGGACGGACTCGATACGAGCAGTACTTC. Amino acid sequence: CASSLGRTRYEQYF.

The chain carries TRBV5-8 and TRBJ2-3; 8 positions match TRBD1. The CDR3 totals 15 residues. V was pared by 4 bases and J by 3 bases, with 7 bases of the junction left unmatched. CDR1 and CDR2 (germline): SGHTS, YDEGEE. For the CDR3, the DNA is TGTGCCAGCAGCCGACAGGGGTGGGAAACAGATACGCAGTATTTT. Translated: CASSRQGWETDTQYF.

The genes are TRBV4-3 and TRBJ2-1, with 10 bases identical to TRBD2. The germline CDR1 and CDR2 sequences are LGHNA and YSLEER. This CDR3 is built from 16 residues. After removal of 4 bases from V and 0 bases from J, the junction contained 3 bases not matched to a gene. This chain's CDR3 is CASSRAGGGSYNEQFF. The CDR3 DNA sequence: TGCGCCAGCAGCCGAGCGGGAGGGGGCTCCTACAATGAGCAGTTCTTC.

The rearrangement joins TRBV19 to TRBJ2-3; 10 nucleotides agree with TRBD2. V dropped 5 bases and J dropped 0; count of bases not matched to a gene: 2. Germline-derived CDR1 and CDR2 are LNHDA and SQIVND (reference sequence). The CDR3 loop spans 15 amino acids. Here the CDR3 DNA reads TGTGCCAGTAGTGGGACTAGCGCAAGCACAGATACGCAGTATTTT. Protein product: CASSGTSASTDTQYF.